This TCR beta chain is drawn from a study of blood T cell repertoires in COVID-19. This table comes from immunoSEQ multiplex PCR, and its TCRdb copy is limited to in-frame clones, with some not included. Here the sample spans roughly 59,000 clones, roughly 77% being singletons. This TCR came from a man older than 75 with acute or convalescent COVID-19. The sample consisted of peripheral blood.

In DNA form, the CDR3 reads TGTGCCAGCACCGCGGGGCCCATGAACACTGAAGCTTTCTTT. Residues: CASTAGPMNTEAFF. V gene TRBV5-6 combines with J gene TRBJ1-1; maybe TRBD1 (5 bases). Trimming left V 6 bases short and J 0 bases short, with 12 bases between. Germline assignment: CDR1 SGHDT and CDR2 YYEEEE. The length of the CDR3 is 14 residues.